The 23 T cell receptor beta chains listed next were all sequenced from one sample in a study of T cell repertoires in cytomegalovirus infection. From the reads, TCRdb called clonotypes with MiXCR, one entry per CDR3 protein. The data hold 300,000 to 400,000 distinct CDR3 sequences, with 15% to 20% observed a single time. The sequencing input was PBMCs. These receptors were obtained from a human donor in good health (CMV status not recorded). Some clones in this sample may be carry-over from other donors' samples.

This clonotype was observed a handful of times. This may stem from a read error, because a much larger clone lies one nucleotide away. The chain uses TRBV19 and TRBJ2-3; 7 nucleotides align to TRBD1. The CDR3 extends over 14 amino acids. With V trimmed by 9 bases and J by 2 bases, 8 bases remained unmatched. The V gene's germline CDR1 is LNHDA and CDR2 SQIVND (reference sequence). CDR3 region: CASSPGQITDTQYF. In DNA form, the CDR3 reads TGTGCCAGCAGCCCGGGACAGATCACAGATACGCAGTATTTT. Combining the CDR3 with reference TRBV19 and TRBJ2-3 gives the whole variable domain DGGITQSPKYLFRKEGQNVTLSCEQNLNHDAMYWYRQDPGQGLRLIYYSQIVNDFQKGDIAEGYSVSREKKESFPLTVTSAQKNPTAFYLCASSPGQITDTQYFGPGTRLTVL.

The table lists this clonotype with many counts. The junction departs from the called germline gene at one end, perhaps through a read error. This rearrangement joins TRBV7-9 to TRBJ1-2; 8 bases agree with TRBD1. This CDR3 spans 11 amino acids. CDR1 is SEHNR, CDR2 FQNEAQ, per germline (reference sequence). In DNA, the CDR3 is TGTGCCAGCAGCTTATCTGGGGGACAGGACTTC. Protein sequence: CASSLSGGQDF.

This chain joins TRBV7-2 and TRBJ1-3; tentatively, D is TRBD1 (5 bases). Trimming removed 3 bases at V and 0 bases at J, with 9 bases between. This CDR3 has 15 amino acids. Germline V gene sequence: CDR1 SGHTA, CDR2 FQGNSA. CDR3 protein: CASSLAGHSGNTIYF. CDR3 DNA: TGTGCCAGCAGCTTGGCAGGACACTCTGGAAACACCATATATTTT.

This clonotype was seen ten or more times. J is TRBJ1-2 and V is TRBV11-2, with 7 bases fitting TRBD1. The V gene end was trimmed by 5 bases and the J gene end by 7 bases; junction bases not matched to a gene: 13. Germline V lookup: CDR1 SGHAT, CDR2 FQNNGV. This CDR3 spans 15 amino acids. CDR3 sequence (DNA): TGTGCCAGCAGCGCAGAGCTCCGGGACAGTCTTGGCTACACCTTC. Its translation is CASSAELRDSLGYTF.

This clonotype was counted ten times or more. The chain links TRBV28 to TRBJ1-1; TRBD1 is a possible D gene (6 bases). The CDR3 spans 15 residues. The germline V and J ends were trimmed by 8 bases and 6 bases, with 22 bases remaining between them. From germline, CDR1 is MDHEN and CDR2 SYDVKM. The CDR3 loop reads CASHTFSRGRAEAFF. The CDR3 nucleotides read TGTGCCAGCCATACCTTTTCCAGGGGCCGCGCTGAAGCTTTCTTT.

The V gene is TRBV5-1, the J gene TRBJ1-1, with D maybe TRBD1 (5 bases). In germline, CDR1 is SGHRS, CDR2 YFSETQ. Between the trimmed V and J ends, which lost 3 bases and 0 bases, there was a span of 12 bases. The CDR3 is 15 amino acids. Here the CDR3 DNA reads TGCGCCAGCAGCTGGGGAGACAGACTGAACACTGAAGCTTTCTTT. It is translated as CASSWGDRLNTEAFF.

The genes are TRBV2 and TRBJ2-7; D may be TRBD2 (6 bases). V lost 3 bases to trimming and J lost 8 bases, with 8 bases between them. This CDR3 spans 11 amino acids. Germline values: CDR1 SNHLY, CDR2 FYNNEI. The chain's CDR3 is CASSERTKQYF. DNA for the CDR3: TGTGCCAGCAGTGAGAGGACTAAGCAGTACTTC.

This clonotype showed up many times. V is TRBV7-2 and J is TRBJ2-7, with TRBD1 matching over 9 bases. There are 15 residues in the CDR3. Per germline, CDR1 SGHTA and CDR2 FQGNSA. V shed 6 bases, J shed 2 bases, and the junction held 8 bases outside the gene matches. CDR3 sequence (DNA): TGTGCCAGCAGACCCGGGACAGGGTATCCCTACGAGCAGTACTTC. Translation gives CASRPGTGYPYEQYF.

This clonotype was found many times. The chain is built from TRBV7-2 and TRBJ2-6; D unresolved. V was trimmed by 3 bases and J by 1 base, leaving 4 bases between them. The CDR3 sequence is 14 residues long. Germline CDR1 and CDR2: SGHTA and FQGNSA. The CDR3 DNA sequence: TGTGCCAGCAGCTTCGGGTCTGGGGCCAACGTCCTGACTTTC. This sequence encodes CASSFGSGANVLTF.

This clonotype was detected ten times or more. This sequence joins TRBV7-9 and TRBJ2-5, with D perhaps assigned TRBD1 or TRBD2 (5 bases each). V lost 1 base, J lost 4 bases, and 13 bases lay in between. There are 15 residues in the CDR3. Germline lookup yields CDR1 SEHNR and CDR2 FQNEAQ (reference sequence). The CDR3 nucleotides read TGTGCCAGCAGCTTAGGACAGCGGCTAAGAGAGACCCAGTACTTC. Protein sequence: CASSLGQRLRETQYF.

This clonotype has ten or more counts. The chain has TRBV7-9 and TRBJ1-1; D is possibly TRBD1 (5 bases). The length of the CDR3 is 14 residues. V was trimmed by 3 bases and J by 4 bases, leaving 12 bases between them. Germline V gene lookup returns CDR1 SEHNR and CDR2 FQNEAQ (reference sequence). CDR3 nucleotides: TGTGCCAGCAGCTTGCCGGGACGAGGCACTGAAGCTTTCTTT. This translates into CASSLPGRGTEAFF. Together with reference TRBV7-9 and TRBJ1-1, the CDR3 gives the full variable domain: DTGVSQNPRHKITKRGQNVTFRCDPISEHNRLYWYRQTLGQGPEFLTYFQNEAQLEKSRLLSDRFSAERPKGSFSTLEIQRTEQGDSAMYLCASSLPGRGTEAFFGQGTRLTVV.

This clonotype came up many times. This chain connects TRBV7-8 to TRBJ1-5; 8 positions agree with TRBD1. The CDR3 runs 14 residues. Germline trimming cut 5 bases from V and 5 bases from J; bases unmatched to any gene: 5. Germline loops: CDR1 SGHVS, CDR2 FQNEAQ. The CDR3 region is CASSRDRGDQPQHF. Here the CDR3 DNA reads TGTGCCAGCAGCAGAGACAGGGGCGATCAGCCCCAGCATTTT.

The chain joins TRBV28 to TRBJ1-1; D is undetermined. Per germline, CDR1 MDHEN and CDR2 SYDVKM. V lost 5 bases and J 11 bases, leaving 12 bases between the germline ends. This CDR3 region has 11 residues. The CDR3 coding sequence is TGTGCCAGCAGTCTGGGCAGGCGGGCTTTCTTT. This sequence encodes CASSLGRRAFF.

The chain combines TRBV5-4 with TRBJ2-5; 11 nucleotides align to TRBD2. The CDR3 contains 16 residues. The junction had 5 bases not matched to a gene; V was cut back by 4 bases and J by 0 bases. Germline assignment: CDR1 SGHNT and CDR2 YYREEE (reference sequence). For the CDR3, the DNA is TGTGCCAGCAGCGATCGACTAGCGGGGAACCAAGAGACCCAGTACTTC. Protein sequence: CASSDRLAGNQETQYF.

This clonotype was seen many times. This sequence joins TRBV7-8 and TRBJ1-6; the D gene is possibly TRBD1 (6 bases). The CDR3 totals 15 residues. Looked up from germline, CDR1 is SGHVS and CDR2 is FQNEAQ. Deletions cut 5 bases from V and 9 bases from J, with 17 bases between. CDR3 DNA: TGTGCCAGCAGCGGTATAACAGGGTCGGGTTCACCCCTCCACTTT. This encodes CASSGITGSGSPLHF.

The chain recombines TRBV7-8 with TRBJ2-5, with D unclear. Trimming removed 2 bases from V and 5 bases from J, with 3 bases in between. CDR1 SGHVS and CDR2 FQNEAQ come from the germline V gene. CDR3 length equals 11 residues. CDR3 region: CASSLYETQYF. CDR3 sequence (DNA): TGTGCCAGCAGCTTATATGAGACCCAGTACTTC.

This clonotype was seen many times. This chain connects TRBV7-2 to TRBJ1-1, with a weak D call TRBD1 (6 bases). V lost 8 bases, J lost 8 bases, and 18 bases lay in between. Germline loops: CDR1 SGHTA, CDR2 FQGNSA. CDR3 length equals 13 residues. CDR3 loop: CASGIRQGSEAFF. DNA of the CDR3: TGTGCCAGCGGAATTCGTCAGGGGTCCGAAGCTTTCTTT. Combining the CDR3 with reference TRBV7-2 and TRBJ1-1 gives the whole variable domain GAGVSQSPSNKVTEKGKDVELRCDPISGHTALYWYRQSLGQGLEFLIYFQGNSAPDKSGLPSDRFSAERTGGSVSTLTIQRTQQEDSAVYLCASGIRQGSEAFFGQGTRLTVV.

In its sample, this clonotype was seen a few times. This chain joins TRBV6-5 and TRBJ2-1, with 8 bases identical to TRBD2. After removal of 2 bases from V and 6 bases from J, the junction contained 6 bases not matched to a gene. Germline V gene sequence: CDR1 MNHEY, CDR2 SVGAGI. This CDR3 has 15 amino acids. The CDR3 DNA reads TGTGCCAGCAGTTACGTTGCGAGCGGGAGCAATGAGCAGTTCTTC. It codes for CASSYVASGSNEQFF.

This clonotype was seen only a few times. The genes are TRBV4-1 and TRBJ2-7, with a weak D call TRBD2 (6 bases). V was clipped by 1 base and J by 3 bases, with 10 bases between them. There are 14 residues in the CDR3. CDR1 is MGHRA and CDR2 is YSYEKL in the germline V gene. The CDR3 is CASSQVQGLYEQYF. The CDR3 region has the DNA TGCGCCAGCAGCCAAGTCCAGGGACTCTACGAGCAGTACTTC.

On this clonotype itself: A much larger clone sits a single nucleotide away, making a read error possible. CDR3 protein: CASSFGHVTDTQYF. The CDR3 DNA follows: TGTGCCAGCAGCTTCGGACACGTCACAGATACGCAGTATTTT. The V call is TRBV7-2, the J call TRBJ2-3, with a possible D match to TRBD1 (5 bases). This CDR3 is built from 14 residues. V lost 3 bases and J 2 bases, leaving 9 bases between the germline ends. Looked up from germline, CDR1 is SGHTA and CDR2 is FQGNSA.

There are many counts of this clonotype. The chain uses TRBV7-2 and TRBJ2-5; possible D gene TRBD1, 5 bases. Germline-derived CDR1 and CDR2 are SGHTA and FQGNSA. The V and J ends lost 1 base and 5 bases respectively, with 14 bases between them. There are 15 residues in the CDR3. The CDR3 loop reads CASSLGAGYGETQYF. CDR3 bases: TGTGCCAGCAGCTTAGGAGCAGGGTACGGGGAGACCCAGTACTTC.

This clonotype was detected only a few times. The rearrangement links TRBV4-2 to TRBJ2-5, with D unclear. The germline V and J ends were trimmed by 0 bases and 3 bases, with 11 bases remaining between them. This CDR3 has 15 amino acids. The V gene's germline CDR1 is LGHNA and CDR2 YNFKEQ. CDR3 amino acids: CASSQDRSVEETQYF. Here the CDR3 DNA reads TGTGCCAGCAGCCAAGATCGTTCGGTTGAAGAGACCCAGTACTTC.

The chain combines TRBV19 with TRBJ2-1, with D maybe TRBD1 (6 bases). Germline values: CDR1 LNHDA, CDR2 SQIVND (reference sequence). V shed 3 bases and J shed 9 bases, with 15 bases lying between them. This CDR3 is built from 14 residues. The CDR3 is CASSIGRTTGEQFF. The CDR3 nucleotides read TGTGCCAGTAGTATTGGTAGGACGACAGGTGAGCAGTTCTTC.